This entry lists 8 T cell receptor beta chains sequenced from one sample in a study of T cells in localized non-small cell lung cancer. Sequencing was performed with immunoSEQ multiplex PCR; in TCRdb, only in-frame clones are kept and a portion is missing. The sample contains 2,200 or so clones, 25% to 30% of which appear only once. Specimen: lung tumor tissue, collected before any cancer treatment. The receptors come from a woman aged 40 to 75 with stage III squamous cell lung carcinoma.

V is TRBV30 and J is TRBJ1-6, with D tentatively TRBD1 (6 bases). Germline V gene data show CDR1 as GTSNPN and CDR2 as SVGIG (reference sequence). The CDR3 totals 14 residues. V lost 0 bases and J 10 bases, leaving 13 bases between the germline ends. The chain's CDR3 is CAWSVPGALSPLHF. CDR3 DNA: TGTGCCTGGAGTGTACCAGGGGCGCTCTCACCCCTCCACTTT.

This rearrangement joins TRBV6-8 to TRBJ1-3, with D hard to call. Per the germline V gene, CDR1 is MNHGY and CDR2 is SAAAGT. The length of the CDR3 is 16 residues. V dropped 10 bases and J dropped 0 bases, with 19 bases sitting between them. For the CDR3, the DNA is TGTGCCACCGGGCGGGGTGGAACCCTCTCTGGAAACACCATATATTTT. Translated: CATGRGGTLSGNTIYF.

The chain couples TRBV30 to TRBJ1-1; weak D call: TRBD1 (5 bases). Deletions cut 2 bases from V and 11 bases from J, with 15 bases between. CDR1 and CDR2 (germline): GTSNPN, SVGIG (reference sequence). The CDR3 loop spans 12 amino acids. The CDR3 protein is CAWSSSDSFAFF. CDR3 nucleotide sequence: TGTGCCTGGAGTTCCTCCGACAGTTTCGCTTTCTTT.

This chain uses TRBV11-3 with TRBJ1-5; D perhaps matches TRBD1 (5 bases). There are 15 residues in the CDR3. With 5 bases removed from V and 7 bases from J, the gap between germline ends came to 18 bases. The germline V gene has CDR1 SGHNT and CDR2 YENEEA. The CDR3 DNA reads TGTGCCAGCAGCCGGGGCGGCGGCACGGGGCAGCCCCAGCATTTT. It specifies CASSRGGGTGQPQHF. The full variable domain, in which reference TRBV11-3 and TRBJ1-5 provide the parts outside the CDR3, is EAGVVQSPRYKIIEKKQPVAFWCNPISGHNTLYWYLQNLGQGPELLIRYENEEAVDDSQLPKDRFSAERLKGVDSTLKIQPAELGDSAVYLCASSRGGGTGQPQHFGDGTRLSIL.

V gene TRBV29-1 combines with J gene TRBJ1-2; D is unclear. The CDR3 runs 14 residues. Germline V gene sequence: CDR1 SQVTM, CDR2 ANQGSEA. The ends were cut back, 4 bases at V and 7 bases at J, with 19 bases in the middle. CDR3 in amino acids: CSVVGGVPSPGYTF. CDR3 sequence (DNA): TGCAGCGTTGTGGGCGGAGTTCCCTCACCTGGCTACACCTTC.

This clone came up once. The rearrangement links TRBV5-1 to TRBJ1-1, with 9 bases lining up with TRBD1. The germline V gene has CDR1 SGHRS and CDR2 YFSETQ. The ends lost 3 bases at V and 5 bases at J; junction bases unmatched: 8. CDR3 size: 15 residues. This chain's CDR3 is CASSYEDRGVTEAFF. CDR3 nucleotide sequence: TGCGCCAGCAGCTACGAAGACAGGGGGGTTACTGAAGCTTTCTTT.

This chain links TRBV11-3 with TRBJ1-1, with unresolved D. CDR3 length: 16 residues. The ends were cut back, 1 base at V and 5 bases at J, with 17 bases in the middle. Germline V lookup: CDR1 SGHNT, CDR2 YENEEA. Written as DNA, the CDR3 is TGTGCCAGCAGCTTAGTGTTGCGGGCGGCGGGGACTGAAGCTTTCTTT. Its protein is CASSLVLRAAGTEAFF.

The chain uses TRBV29-1 and TRBJ1-2; TRBD1 might be the D (5 bases). The germline gives CDR1 SQVTM, CDR2 ANQGSEA. V dropped 3 bases and J dropped 7 bases, with 15 bases sitting between them. This CDR3 has 13 amino acids. CDR3 bases: TGCAGCGTTGAGTCATTGGGCAGGGCTGGCTACACCTTC. Translating it yields CSVESLGRAGYTF.